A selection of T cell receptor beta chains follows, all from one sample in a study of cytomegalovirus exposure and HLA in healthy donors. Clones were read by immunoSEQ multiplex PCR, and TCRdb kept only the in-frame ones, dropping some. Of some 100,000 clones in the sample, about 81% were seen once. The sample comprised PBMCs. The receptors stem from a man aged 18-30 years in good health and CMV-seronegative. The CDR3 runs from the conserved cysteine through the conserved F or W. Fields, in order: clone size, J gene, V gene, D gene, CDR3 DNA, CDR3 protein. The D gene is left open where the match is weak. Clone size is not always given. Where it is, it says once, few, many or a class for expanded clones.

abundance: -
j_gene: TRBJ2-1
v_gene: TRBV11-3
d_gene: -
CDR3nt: TGTGCCAGCAGCTTAAGTGGGAGTTTCAATGAGCAGTTCTTC
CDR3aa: CASSLSGSFNEQFF

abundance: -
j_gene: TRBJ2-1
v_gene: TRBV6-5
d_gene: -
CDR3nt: TGTGCCAGCAGACCCTGGACTGACAATGAGCAGTTCTTC
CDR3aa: CASRPWTDNEQFF

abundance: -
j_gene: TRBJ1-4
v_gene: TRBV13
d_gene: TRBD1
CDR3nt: TGTGCCAGCAGCAGGGGACAGATGGAAAAACTGTTTTTT
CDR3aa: CASSRGQMEKLFF

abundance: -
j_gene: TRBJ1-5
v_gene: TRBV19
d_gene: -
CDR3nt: TGTGCCAGTAGTATGGGCAAAGGGGGCAATCAGCCCCAGCATTTT
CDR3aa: CASSMGKGGNQPQHF

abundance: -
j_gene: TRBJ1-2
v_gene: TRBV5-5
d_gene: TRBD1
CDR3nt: TGTGCCAGCAACTTTCAACCAGCAGGGGGAAGCTATGGCTACACCTTC
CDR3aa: CASNFQPAGGSYGYTF

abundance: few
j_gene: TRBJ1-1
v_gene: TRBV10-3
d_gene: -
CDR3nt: TGTGCCATCAGTGAGAGGGGGTTCACTGAAGCTTTCTTT
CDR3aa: CAISERGFTEAFF

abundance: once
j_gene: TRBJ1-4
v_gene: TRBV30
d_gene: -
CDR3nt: TGTGCCTGGAGGGGTCAATTGAGGGAAAAACTGTTTTTT
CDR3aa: CAWRGQLREKLFF

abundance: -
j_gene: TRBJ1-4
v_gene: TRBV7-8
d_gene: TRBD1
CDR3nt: TGTGCCAGCAGGCAGGGACAGGGGGGCGAAAAACTGTTTTTT
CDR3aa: CASRQGQGGEKLFF

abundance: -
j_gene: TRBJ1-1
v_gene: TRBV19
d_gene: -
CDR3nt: TGTGCCAGTCTGCGGTCCGGGAACACTGAAGCTTTCTTT
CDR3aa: CASLRSGNTEAFF

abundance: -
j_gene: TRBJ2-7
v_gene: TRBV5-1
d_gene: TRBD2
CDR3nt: TGCGCCAGCAGACTAGCGGTCTCCTACGAGCAGTACTTC
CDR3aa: CASRLAVSYEQYF

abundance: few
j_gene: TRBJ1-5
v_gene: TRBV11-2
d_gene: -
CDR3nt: TGTGCCAGCAGCCTCGGCAGCGATCAGCCCCAGCATTTT
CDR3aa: CASSLGSDQPQHF

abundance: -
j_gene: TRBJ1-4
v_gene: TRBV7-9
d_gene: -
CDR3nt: TGTGCCAGCAGCTCCCAGAATAATGAAAAACTGTTTTTT
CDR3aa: CASSSQNNEKLFF

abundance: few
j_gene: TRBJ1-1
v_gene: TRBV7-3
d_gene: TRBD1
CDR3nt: TGTGCCAGCAGCCGACAGGGGAACACTGAAGCTTTCTTT
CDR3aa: CASSRQGNTEAFF

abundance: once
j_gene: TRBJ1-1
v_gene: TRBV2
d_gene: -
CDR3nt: TGTGCCAGCAGTGAGTACAGGGACACTGAAGCTTTCTTT
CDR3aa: CASSEYRDTEAFF

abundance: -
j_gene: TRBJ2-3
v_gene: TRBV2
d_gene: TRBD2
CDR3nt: TGTGCCAGCAGAAGACTAGCGGGAGGGAGCACAGATACGCAGTATTTT
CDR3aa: CASRRLAGGSTDTQYF

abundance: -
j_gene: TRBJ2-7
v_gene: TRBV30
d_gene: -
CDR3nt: TGTGCCTGGAGTGTCGTGGGAGCCAACGAGCAGTACTTC
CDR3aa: CAWSVVGANEQYF

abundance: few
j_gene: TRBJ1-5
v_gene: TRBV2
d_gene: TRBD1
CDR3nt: TGTGCCAGCGGGCAGGGGGGCACTTGGAGCAATCAGCCCCAGCATTTT
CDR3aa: CASGQGGTWSNQPQHF

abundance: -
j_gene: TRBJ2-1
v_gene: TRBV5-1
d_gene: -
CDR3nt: TGCGCCAGCAGCCCCTCCCGCCTGGGCCACAATGAGCAGTTCTTC
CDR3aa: CASSPSRLGHNEQFF

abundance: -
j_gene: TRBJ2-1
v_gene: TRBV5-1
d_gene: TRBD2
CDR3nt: TGCGCCAGCAGCCCAAGCGGGAGTTACTACAATGAGCAGTTCTTC
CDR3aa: CASSPSGSYYNEQFF

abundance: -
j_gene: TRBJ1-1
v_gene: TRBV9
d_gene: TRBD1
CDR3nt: TGTGCCAGCAGCGTATCGACAGGGTTAGCCACTGAAGCTTTCTTT
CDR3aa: CASSVSTGLATEAFF

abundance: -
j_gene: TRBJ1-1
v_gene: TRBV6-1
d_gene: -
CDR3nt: TGTGCCAGCAGGCCTCAGGGGTACACTGAAGCTTTCTTT
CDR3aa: CASRPQGYTEAFF

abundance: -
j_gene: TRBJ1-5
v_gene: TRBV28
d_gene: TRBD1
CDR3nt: TGTGCCAGCAGTGCAGGGGGAAGCAATCAGCCCCAGCATTTT
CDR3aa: CASSAGGSNQPQHF

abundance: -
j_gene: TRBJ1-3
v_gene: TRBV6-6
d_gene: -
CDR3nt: TGTGCCAGCAGCCCACAGGTCTCTGGAAACACCATATATTTT
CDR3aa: CASSPQVSGNTIYF

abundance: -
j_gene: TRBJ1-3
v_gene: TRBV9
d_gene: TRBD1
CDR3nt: TGTGCCAGCACCCGGACAGGGGGAAACACCATATATTTT
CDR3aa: CASTRTGGNTIYF

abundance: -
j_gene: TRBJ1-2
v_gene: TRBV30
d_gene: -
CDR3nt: TGTGCCTGGAGTTCCCCAGGGGATAACTATGGCTACACCTTC
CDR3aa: CAWSSPGDNYGYTF

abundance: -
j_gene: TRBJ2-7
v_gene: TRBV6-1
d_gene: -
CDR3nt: TGTGCCAGCAGACAATATACAGGGTTCGGCGAGCAGTACTTC
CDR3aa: CASRQYTGFGEQYF

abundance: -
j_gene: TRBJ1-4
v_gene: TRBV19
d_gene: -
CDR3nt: TGTGCCAGTAGTATCTCAGGGGCTAATGAAAAACTGTTTTTT
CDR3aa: CASSISGANEKLFF

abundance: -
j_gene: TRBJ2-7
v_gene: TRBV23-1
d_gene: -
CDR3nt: TGCGCCAGCAGTCCAACGTTTGGGGGGGGCAGGGGGCAGTACTTC
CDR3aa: CASSPTFGGGRGQYF

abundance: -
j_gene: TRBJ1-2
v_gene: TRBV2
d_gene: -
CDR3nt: TGTGCCAGCAGAGCTGACCGACAGGATGGCTACACCTTC
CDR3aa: CASRADRQDGYTF

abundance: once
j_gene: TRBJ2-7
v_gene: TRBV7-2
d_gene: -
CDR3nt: TGTGCCAGCAGCCTTAGCTCCTATGAGCAGTACTTC
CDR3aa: CASSLSSYEQYF

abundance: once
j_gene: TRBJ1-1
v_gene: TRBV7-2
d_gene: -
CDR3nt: TGTGCCAGCAGCCTAGACAGAGCGAACACTGAAGCTTTCTTT
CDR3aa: CASSLDRANTEAFF

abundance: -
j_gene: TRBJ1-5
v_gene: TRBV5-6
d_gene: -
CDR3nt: TGTGCCAGCAGCTTGTTTCACATTAGCAATCAGCCCCAGCATTTT
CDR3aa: CASSLFHISNQPQHF

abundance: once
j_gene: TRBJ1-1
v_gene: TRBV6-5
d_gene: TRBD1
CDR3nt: TGTGCCAGCAGTTCGACAGGGGGGAACACTGAAGCTTTCTTT
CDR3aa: CASSSTGGNTEAFF

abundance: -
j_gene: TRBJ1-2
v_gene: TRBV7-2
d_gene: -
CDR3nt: TGTGCCAGCAGCTCACCCGGACCGGGAAGATTCTATGGCTACACCTTC
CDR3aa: CASSSPGPGRFYGYTF

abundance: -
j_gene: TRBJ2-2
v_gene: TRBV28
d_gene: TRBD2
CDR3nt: TGTGCCAGCAGGGGGGGGACCGGGGAGCTGTTTTTT
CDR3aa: CASRGGTGELFF

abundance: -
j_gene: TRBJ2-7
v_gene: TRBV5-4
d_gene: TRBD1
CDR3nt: TGTGCCAGCAGACAGACAGGGGATACTTCCTACGAGCAGTACTTC
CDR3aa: CASRQTGDTSYEQYF

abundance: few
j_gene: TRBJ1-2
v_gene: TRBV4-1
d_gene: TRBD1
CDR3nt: TGCGCCAGCAGCCAAGGACAGGGGCCTTCCTATGGCTACACCTTC
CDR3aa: CASSQGQGPSYGYTF

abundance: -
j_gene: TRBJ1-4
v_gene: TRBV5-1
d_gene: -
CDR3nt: TGCGCCAGCAGCGAAGGGGGGGTGGAGGCCAAACTGTTTTTT
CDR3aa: CASSEGGVEAKLFF

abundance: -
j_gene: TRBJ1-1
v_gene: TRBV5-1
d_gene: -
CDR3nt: TGCGCCAGCAGCTTGTCGCCCTTCCAGGGGAACACTGAAGCTTTCTTT
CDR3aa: CASSLSPFQGNTEAFF

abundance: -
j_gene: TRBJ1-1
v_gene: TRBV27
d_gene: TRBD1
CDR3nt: TGTGCCAGCAGTTCACAGGGGGGAGGCACTGAAGCTTTCTTT
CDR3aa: CASSSQGGGTEAFF

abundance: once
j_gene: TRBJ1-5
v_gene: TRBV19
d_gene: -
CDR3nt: TGTGCCAGTAGTATTGAATTGAACAGGGAGCAGCCCCAGCATTTT
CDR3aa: CASSIELNREQPQHF

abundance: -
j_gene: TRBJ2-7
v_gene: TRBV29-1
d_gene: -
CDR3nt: TGCAGCGCCCGGGGGAAGCAGGGTGGGGAACGGTACGAGCAGTACTTC
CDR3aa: CSARGKQGGERYEQYF

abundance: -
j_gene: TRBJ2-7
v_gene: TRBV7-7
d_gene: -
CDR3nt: TGTGCTAGCAGCTTAGGCGGGGGCTTCTACGAGCAGTACTTC
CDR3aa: CASSLGGGFYEQYF

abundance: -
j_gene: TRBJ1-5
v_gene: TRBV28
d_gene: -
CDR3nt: TGTGCCAGCGGCTATCAGCCCCAGCATTTT
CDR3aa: CASGYQPQHF

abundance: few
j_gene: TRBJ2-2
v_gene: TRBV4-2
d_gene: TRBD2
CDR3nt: TGTGCCAGCAGCCCCCGGGGAGGGTCGAACACCGGGGAGCTGTTTTTT
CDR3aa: CASSPRGGSNTGELFF

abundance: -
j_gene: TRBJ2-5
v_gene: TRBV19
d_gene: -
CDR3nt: TGTGCCAGTAGTATAGGGGCGCCAAAGACCCAGTACTTC
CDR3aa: CASSIGAPKTQYF

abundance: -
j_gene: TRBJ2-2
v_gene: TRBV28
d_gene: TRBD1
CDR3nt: TGTGCCGATTGGGACAGGGGTAGCTTTGACACCGGGGAGCTGTTTTTT
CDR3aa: CADWDRGSFDTGELFF

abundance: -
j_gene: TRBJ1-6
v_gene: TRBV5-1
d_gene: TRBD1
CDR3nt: TGCGCCAGCAGGCCCGGACAGGGTGCTTCACCCCTCCACTTT
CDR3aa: CASRPGQGASPLHF

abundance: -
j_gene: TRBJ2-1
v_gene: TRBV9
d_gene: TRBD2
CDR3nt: TGTGCCAGCAGCGACCGAAGACTAGCGGGGGGGCTCAATGAGCAGTTCTTC
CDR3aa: CASSDRRLAGGLNEQFF

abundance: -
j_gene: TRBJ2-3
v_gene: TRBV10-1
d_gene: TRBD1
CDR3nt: TGCGCCAGCAGTGAGTTTGGGACAGGGGGAACAGATACGCAGTATTTT
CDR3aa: CASSEFGTGGTDTQYF

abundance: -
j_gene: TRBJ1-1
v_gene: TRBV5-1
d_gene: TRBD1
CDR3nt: TGCGCCAGCAGAGCCGGACAGGCGGGCACTGAAGCTTTCTTT
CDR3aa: CASRAGQAGTEAFF

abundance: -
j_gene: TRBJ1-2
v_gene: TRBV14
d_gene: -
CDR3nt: TGTGCCAGCAGCCAATTACAGGTCCCCTATGGCTACACCTTC
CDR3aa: CASSQLQVPYGYTF

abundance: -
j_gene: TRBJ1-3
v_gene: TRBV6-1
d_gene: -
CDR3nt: TGTGCCAGCAGCGAGATCTATCCTGGAAACACCATATATTTT
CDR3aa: CASSEIYPGNTIYF

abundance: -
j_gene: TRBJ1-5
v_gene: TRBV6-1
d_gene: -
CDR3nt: TGTGCCAGCAGTGACCGGGAGGGTCAGCCCCAGCATTTT
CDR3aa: CASSDREGQPQHF